This T cell receptor (beta chain) originates from a study of blood T cells in healthy people across ages. This clonotype was counted at least ten times. Sample-barcoded 5' priming and a J-beta primer mix drove a second PCR of about 7 to 12 cycles. Via MiXCR, TCRdb re-called the 5' RACE reads, giving one row per CDR3 protein. The repertoire includes about 1.1 million distinct CDR3 sequences, about two fifths of them detected once, and roughly 13% sits in the top ten. The clonotype originates from a young man in good health. The sample comprised blood.

CDR3 in DNA: TGCGCCAGCAGCCTCACAACAACTAATGAAAAACTGTTTTTT. Amino acids: CASSLTTTNEKLFF. V and J are TRBV5-1 and TRBJ1-4; D is uncertain. The CDR3 length is 14 residues. The V end was cut by 4 bases, the J end by 0 bases, with 7 bases between. The germline CDR1 and CDR2 sequences are SGHRS and YFSETQ. The entire variable domain, with the rest obtained from reference TRBV5-1 and TRBJ1-4, is as follows: KAGVTQTPRYLIKTRGQQVTLSCSPISGHRSVSWYQQTPGQGLQFLFEYFSETQRNKGNFPGRFSGRQFSNSRSEMNVSTLELGDSALYLCASSLTTTNEKLFFGSGTQLSVL.